This T cell receptor (beta chain) is drawn from a study of control samples from healthy donors and cancer patients. The assay was immunoSEQ multiplex PCR, and TCRdb's table has in-frame clones only and misses some. The table records some 120,000 clones, less than 95% of them present only once. This CDR3 is 15 amino acids long. V lost 4 bases, J lost 5 bases, and 14 bases lay in between. Per germline, CDR1 KGHDR and CDR2 SFDVKD. The receptor was derived from a young man in good health. The sample comprised blood. V and J are TRBV24-1 and TRBJ2-1, with D possibly matching TRBD1 (6 bases). The CDR3 DNA sequence: TGTGCCACCAGTGACCCCTACAGGGCGGACAATGAGCAGTTCTTC. The encoded protein is CATSDPYRADNEQFF.